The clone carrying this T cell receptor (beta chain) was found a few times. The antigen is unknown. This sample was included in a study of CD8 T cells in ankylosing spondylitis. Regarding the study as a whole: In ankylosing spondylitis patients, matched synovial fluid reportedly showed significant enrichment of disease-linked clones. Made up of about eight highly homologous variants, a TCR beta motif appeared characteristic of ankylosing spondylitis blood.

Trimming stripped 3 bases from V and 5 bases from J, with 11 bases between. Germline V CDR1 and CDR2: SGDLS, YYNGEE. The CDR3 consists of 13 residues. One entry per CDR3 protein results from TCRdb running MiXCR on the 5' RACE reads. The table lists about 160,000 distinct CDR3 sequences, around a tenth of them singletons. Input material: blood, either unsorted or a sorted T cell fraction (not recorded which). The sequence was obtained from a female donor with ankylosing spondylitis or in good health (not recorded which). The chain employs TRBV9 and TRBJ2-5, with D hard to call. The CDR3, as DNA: TGTGCCAGCAGCGACGAAGATGTGGAGACCCAGTACTTC. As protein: CASSDEDVETQYF.